This T cell receptor beta chain was captured in a study of shared clonotypes between healthy human individuals (dated by TCRdb to the early 2020s). About the investigation overall: The cohort included three men and a couple of women between 18 and 49 years of age. Leukapheresis yielded between about 0.94 and 8.9 billion PBMCs per donor. For each donor, CD4 naive and CD4 memory were each given three plates, CD8 naive was given two plates, and CD8 memory was given one plate. To increase sequencing depth and limit assay-specific biases, TCR repertoire library preparation and sequencing were carried out by different laboratories using diverse techniques. To estimate repertoire size and how much clonotype sharing occurs between individuals, the study deeply sequenced the blood TCR repertoires of five healthy adults.

Using the deep immunoSEQ assay, multiplex PCR amplified TCR CDR3 regions from genomic DNA. For each cell subset, the extracted genomic DNA was distributed evenly across all wells of several immunoSEQ 96-well plates, and each plate served as one replicate. For sorted subsets, each replicate PCR was loaded with around 200 ng genomic DNA, equivalent to about 30,000 T cell genomes. Purified libraries were measured with a Qubit 3.0 fluorometer, size-checked on a Bioanalyzer 2100, and measured again with the KAPA Library Quantification kit. Every immunoSEQ 96-well plate was sequenced on a separate single-read 150-cycle Illumina NextSeq 550 flow cell. Per the authors' processing: Because only junctional sequences without quality scores were contained in the immunoSEQ output, filtering matching that applied to full-length reads could not be performed. Sequences were annotated with PyIR, a Python wrapper for IgBLAST v1.9, and V/J genes and CDR3 were assigned using IMGT germline references. Any read was removed if the V/J assignment was weak (E-value above 1e-6), the CDR3 was missing, or the read contained stop codons, out-of-frame junctions, or ambiguous translated residues. V3J clonotypes were defined by identical inferred V gene, J gene, and CDR3 amino acid sequence. Percentage overlap between repertoires was calculated by dividing the number of shared unique clonotypes by the size of the smaller repertoire. RTK rarefaction, the Chao1 estimator, and Recon v2.1 estimates of unobserved clonotypes were used to assess repertoire richness. For all TCRbeta clonotypes obtained by the gDNA method from a handful of donors, generation probabilities were computed with OLGA. TCRdb carries this immuneACCESS record with in-frame sequences only. Its versions omit some clonotypes, under half of them owing to an unresolved V gene in the studies checked, with the rest unexplained. V and J calls and clone size are given by that table; D and trimming were obtained from the DNA. This sample holds some 2,000,000 clones; 85% to 95% were observed only once. Jointly, the top ten make up under 0.15% of the sample.

The donors were healthy, HIV-negative adults who had no recently reported acute infections or vaccinations. Every donor was a Caucasian adult living in Nashville, Tennessee, USA. CD4+ T cells were enriched by magnetic negative selection, after which naive cells were positively selected on CD45RA and the negative fraction was taken as the memory subset. After blood collection by leukapheresis, PBMCs were isolated using Ficoll-Histopaque density gradient centrifugation and then cryopreserved in the vapor phase of liquid nitrogen. Analytical flow cytometry was used to check the purity and quantity of every magnetically sorted T cell population. Each sorted fraction had its genomic DNA isolated and then quantified by UV absorbance on a Nanodrop 2000c. Concerning this clone itself: The specificity of this receptor is unknown. No per-base quality is available; no much larger clone lies one base away.

The full study reports these points: Sharing across several donors was observed for approximately 5% of naive CD4, 3.5% of naive CD8, over 2% of memory CD4, and about 0.39% of memory CD8 clonotypes. Sampling was restricted to blood, and TCR repertoires in tissue are likely to differ from TCR repertoires in blood. Pairwise subsampling led to the expectation that sequencing depth would affect the degree of clonotype sharing among donors. Compared with non-shared clonotypes, the clonotypes found in all four sorted-subset donors had higher generation probabilities. Because the study included only a small number of donors, the genetic and exposure-history diversity represented was limited. Estimated clonotype richness was generally larger for naive than for memory subsets. Incomplete sequencing was indicated by rarefaction of sorted-subset datasets, despite the large sequencing depth.

CDR1 is given as MDHEN and CDR2 as SYDVKM, both from the germline V gene. The CDR3, cysteine through phenylalanine, is 14 amino acids long. The sequence is cut down to CDR3 DNA, 42 bases in frame from base 1. The junction shows trimming of 2 bases on V and 2 bases on J, plus 9 bases between the germline ends. The sequence links TRBV28 to TRBJ1-2, with no reliable assignment of the D segment. Sequencing input: naive CD4+ T cells sorted from blood. Sample cell subset or site, as interpreted from the label and publication: CD45RA+ positively selected. This TCR was sampled from a man aged 18 to 29 in good health. The CDR3 is CASSLQAMNYGYTF. The nucleotides read TGTGCCAGCAGTTTACAGGCCATGAACTATGGCTACACCTTC.